These 3 T cell receptor beta chains originate from one sample sequenced in a study of cytomegalovirus exposure and HLA in healthy donors. Use of 60 Vbeta and 13 Jbeta primers characterized the PCR. Data came from immunoSEQ multiplex PCR; TCRdb stores just in-frame clones and leaves some out. Of fewer than 250,000 clones listed, about 83% are singletons. The material sequenced was PBMCs. The receptors shown here come from a girl between 10 and 17 years old in good health and CMV-seronegative.

The chain has TRBV25-1 and TRBJ2-3; possible D gene TRBD2, 5 bases. Trimming removed 7 bases from V and 3 bases from J, with 5 bases in between. There are 11 residues in the CDR3. From germline, CDR1 is MGHDK and CDR2 SYGVNS. CDR3 protein: CASKRTDTQYF. The CDR3 DNA reads TGTGCCAGCAAGCGGACAGATACGCAGTATTTT.

The chain uses TRBV6-1 and TRBJ1-5, with TRBD1 matching 12 bases. Germline CDR1 reads MNHNS; CDR2 reads SASEGT. V shed 8 bases and J 0 bases; nucleotides not matched to a gene: 5. This CDR3 is 16 amino acids long. For the CDR3, the DNA is TGTGCCAGCGGTGGGACAGGGGGCTATAGCAATCAGCCCCAGCATTTT. Translating gives CASGGTGGYSNQPQHF.

The gene calls are TRBV4-3 and TRBJ2-7; 8 nucleotides line up with TRBD1. In germline, CDR1 is LGHNA, CDR2 YSLEER. With 1 base clipped from V and 0 bases from J, the junction kept 5 bases outside the gene matches. The CDR3 is made up of 16 amino acids. CDR3 protein: CASSQGIRGRSYEQYF. CDR3 coding DNA: TGCGCCAGCAGCCAAGGGATCAGGGGGCGCTCCTACGAGCAGTACTTC.